This T cell receptor (beta chain) was observed in a study of T cell responses to AZD1222 COVID-19 vaccine. About the research overall: Researchers grouped second doses given at about 4 or about 12 weeks into one pool.

There are 16 residues in the CDR3. Between the trimmed V and J ends, which lost 3 bases and 5 bases, there was a span of 19 bases. Germline V gives CDR1 MDHEN, CDR2 SYDVKM. The study, taken as a whole, reports: Nearly half of the spike-specific TCRs reportedly recognize variant regions that carry no mutations. Spike-specific TCR breadth and depth went up after people got two AZD1222 doses. The study sampled repertoires only after the peak T cell response.

A word on this clone: As yet, its antigen is unknown.

Sequencing was performed with immunoSEQ multiplex PCR; in TCRdb, only in-frame clones are kept and a portion is missing. The sample includes about 180,000 clones, 70% to 90% of them seen just once. Source: peripheral blood, taken on day 0 of AZD1222 vaccination. This clonotype was sampled from an adult in good health. The V call is TRBV28, the J call TRBJ1-2, with D perhaps matching TRBD1 (6 bases). The DNA of the CDR3 is TGTGCCAGCAGTTTGGATAATCCCGGGACAATATATGGCTACACCTTC. Protein product: CASSLDNPGTIYGYTF.